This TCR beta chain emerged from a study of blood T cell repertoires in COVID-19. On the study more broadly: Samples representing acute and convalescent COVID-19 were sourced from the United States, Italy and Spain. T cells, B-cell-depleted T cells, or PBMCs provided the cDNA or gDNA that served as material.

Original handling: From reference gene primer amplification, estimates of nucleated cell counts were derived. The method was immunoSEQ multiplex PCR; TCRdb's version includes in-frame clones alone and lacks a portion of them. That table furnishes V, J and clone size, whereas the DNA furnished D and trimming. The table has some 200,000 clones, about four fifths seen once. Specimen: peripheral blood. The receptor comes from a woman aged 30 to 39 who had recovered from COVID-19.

CDR3 amino acids: CASSPTSHEQYF. The CDR3 DNA sequence: TGTGCCAGCTCACCAACTAGTCACGAGCAGTACTTC. The V call is TRBV18, the J call TRBJ2-7, with D tentatively TRBD2 (5 bases). CDR1 is KGHSH, CDR2 LQKENI, per germline. V lost 2 bases, J lost 5 bases, and 7 bases lay in between. This CDR3 has 12 residues.